The rows below give T cell receptor beta chains drawn from one sample of a study of CD8+ T cells in alopecia areata. The repertoire was sequenced with immunoSEQ multiplex PCR; TCRdb's copy has only in-frame clones and lacks some. The sample has 150,000 to 200,000 clones; approximately 61% are singletons. This specimen consisted of CD4+ T cells sorted from blood, obtained at week 24, from a patient treated with tofacitinib. Every receptor here comes from a human donor with alopecia areata. The CDR3 runs from the conserved cysteine through the conserved F or W. A D gene is named only where the DNA matches it firmly. Where a row states a size, it is once, few, many or the class of an expanded clone; other rows omit it.

>14|TRBV4-3|TRBJ1-2|.|.
CASSQEQANYGYTF
TGCGCCAGCAGCCAAGAGCAGGCAAACTATGGCTACACCTTC
>14|TRBV2|TRBJ1-1|.|.
CASSEARGVGEAFF
TGTGCCAGCAGTGAAGCGCGGGGGGTGGGTGAAGCTTTCTTT
>12|TRBV15|TRBJ1-4|.|.
CATSGINEKLFF
TGTGCCACCAGCGGTATTAATGAAAAACTGTTTTTT
>12|TRBV7-2|TRBJ1-4|few|.
CASSLRGEKLFF
TGTGCCAGCAGCCTCCGAGGTGAAAAACTGTTTTTT
>13|TRBV29-1|TRBJ2-2|once|TRBD2
CSVGGGRTGELFF
TGCAGCGTTGGGGGAGGGAGGACCGGGGAGCTGTTTTTT
>12|TRBV25-1|TRBJ1-1|.|.
CASSLANTEAFF
TGTGCCAGCAGTCTAGCGAACACTGAAGCTTTCTTT
>14|TRBV11-2|TRBJ2-5|once|.
CASSRADGRETQYF
TGTGCCAGCAGTCGAGCGGACGGTCGGGAGACCCAGTACTTC
>13|TRBV30|TRBJ1-5|.|.
CAWSKSPNQPQHF
TGTGCCTGGAGTAAGAGTCCCAATCAGCCCCAGCATTTT
>15|TRBV7-2|TRBJ1-6|.|.
CASSLGTNYNSPLHF
TGTGCCAGCAGCTTAGGGACAAACTATAATTCACCCCTCCACTTT
>15|TRBV29-1|TRBJ2-1|few|.
CSVEVLPSSYNEQFF
TGCAGCGTTGAAGTCCTCCCGAGCTCCTACAATGAGCAGTTCTTC
>17|TRBV9|TRBJ1-4|.|TRBD1
CASSVAAGGFGNEKLFF
TGTGCCAGCAGCGTAGCTGCAGGGGGGTTCGGTAATGAAAAACTGTTTTTT
>16|TRBV5-6|TRBJ2-1|.|TRBD1
CASSLDGTGRYNEQFF
TGTGCCAGCAGCTTGGATGGGACAGGGAGGTACAATGAGCAGTTCTTC
>14|TRBV27|TRBJ2-7|.|.
CASSLQGDYYEQYF
TGTGCCAGCAGTTTACAGGGAGATTACTACGAGCAGTACTTC
>15|TRBV4-2|TRBJ2-1|.|TRBD2
CASSQVSGGAREQFF
TGTGCCAGCAGCCAGGTCAGCGGGGGGGCAAGGGAGCAGTTCTTC
>13|TRBV29-1|TRBJ1-1|.|TRBD1
CSATDRVDTEAFF
TGCAGCGCCACGGACAGGGTCGACACTGAAGCTTTCTTT
>14|TRBV5-4|TRBJ2-7|.|.
CASSLGSGNYEQYF
TGTGCCAGCAGCTTGGGGTCAGGGAACTACGAGCAGTACTTC
>13|TRBV29-1|TRBJ2-7|.|.
CSVGTLGSYEQYF
TGCAGCGTCGGGACTTTAGGGTCCTACGAGCAGTACTTC
>16|TRBV29-1|TRBJ2-3|.|TRBD2
CSVGTGTRGGTDTQYF
TGCAGCGTTGGAACCGGGACTAGAGGGGGCACAGATACGCAGTATTTT
>15|TRBV15|TRBJ1-4|.|.
CATSRVAGGIEKLFF
TGTGCCACCAGCAGAGTAGCAGGCGGAATTGAAAAACTGTTTTTT
>15|TRBV15|TRBJ1-1|.|TRBD1
CATTSVTGGGTEAFF
TGTGCCACCACCTCCGTTACAGGGGGCGGCACTGAAGCTTTCTTT
>12|TRBV2|TRBJ2-3|.|.
CASRLQTDTQYF
TGTGCCAGCCGACTTCAAACAGATACGCAGTATTTT
>13|TRBV7-2|TRBJ2-1|.|.
CASSLAGRNEQFF
TGTGCCAGCAGCTTAGCGGGGAGGAATGAGCAGTTCTTC